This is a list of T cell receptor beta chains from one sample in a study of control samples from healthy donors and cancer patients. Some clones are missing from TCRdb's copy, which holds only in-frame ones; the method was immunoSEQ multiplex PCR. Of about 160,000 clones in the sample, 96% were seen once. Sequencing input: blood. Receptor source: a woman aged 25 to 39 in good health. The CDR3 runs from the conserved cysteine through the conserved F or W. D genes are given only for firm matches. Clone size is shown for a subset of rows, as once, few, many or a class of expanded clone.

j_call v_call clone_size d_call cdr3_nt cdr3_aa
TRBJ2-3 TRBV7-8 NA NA TGTGCCAGCAGCTTAGGAACAGGGATCAGCACAGATACGCAGTATTTT CASSLGTGISTDTQYF
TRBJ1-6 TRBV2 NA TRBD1 TGTGCCAGCAGGGGGACAGGAGATGGTTCACCCCTCCACTTT CASRGTGDGSPLHF
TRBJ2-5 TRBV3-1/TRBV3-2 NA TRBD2 TGTGCCAGCAGCCCTCGACTAGCGGTCCAAGAGACCCAGTACTTC CASSPRLAVQETQYF
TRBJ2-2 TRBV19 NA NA TGTGCCAGTACTGTGGTGGCGGACGGGGAGCTGTTTTTT CASTVVADGELFF
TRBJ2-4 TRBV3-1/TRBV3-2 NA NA TGTGCCAGCAGCCAACGAATAGCCGGCCTCGCCAAAAACATTCAGTACTTC CASSQRIAGLAKNIQYF
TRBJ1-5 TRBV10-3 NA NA TGTGCCATCAGTGATCTGGGCCCCAATCAGCCCCAGCATTTT CAISDLGPNQPQHF
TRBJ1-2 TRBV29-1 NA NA TGCAGCGTTGAACGCAGCTATGGCTACACCTTC CSVERSYGYTF
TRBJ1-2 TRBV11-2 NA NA TGTGCCAGCAGCTTAGATACAGCGAGCTATGGCTACACCTTC CASSLDTASYGYTF
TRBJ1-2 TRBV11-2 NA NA TGTGCCAGCAGCTTAGCAGGGTTCTATGGCTACACCTTC CASSLAGFYGYTF
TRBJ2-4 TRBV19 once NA TGTGCCAGTAGTACAAGGTACAGGGATTCGCTAGCCAAAAACATTCAGTACTTC CASSTRYRDSLAKNIQYF
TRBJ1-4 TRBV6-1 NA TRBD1 TGTGCCAGCAGTGAAGCCCCCCCGACAGGGAAGGGACGGAATAATGAAAAACTGTTTTTT CASSEAPPTGKGRNNEKLFF
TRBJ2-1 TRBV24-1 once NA TGTGCCACCAGTGATTTAAGCCTAGAAAACTACAATGAGCAGTTCTTC CATSDLSLENYNEQFF
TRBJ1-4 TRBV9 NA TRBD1 TGTGCCAGCAGCGTAGCGGGAGGGGGCCTGAATAATGAAAAACTGTTTTTT CASSVAGGGLNNEKLFF
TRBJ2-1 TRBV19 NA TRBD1 TGTGCCAGTTCGGACAGGGACACCTACAATGAGCAGTTCTTC CASSDRDTYNEQFF
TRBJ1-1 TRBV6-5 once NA TGTGCCAGCAGTTACTCGGCAGGTGAGAACACTGAAGCTTTCTTT CASSYSAGENTEAFF
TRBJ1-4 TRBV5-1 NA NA TGCGCCAGCAGCCTTGGGTCCGGGGATGCTGAAAAACTGTTTTTT CASSLGSGDAEKLFF
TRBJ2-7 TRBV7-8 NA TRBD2 TGTGCCAGCAGCCCAGGGCCGGGAGGCCCCTACGAGCAGTACTTC CASSPGPGGPYEQYF
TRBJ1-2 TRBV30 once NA TGTGCCTGGAGGGGGGCCAGCTATGGCTACACCTTC CAWRGASYGYTF
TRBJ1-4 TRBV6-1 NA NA TGTGCCAGCAGTGATGGGGGCAGGTTTGCAACTAATGAAAAACTGTTTTTT CASSDGGRFATNEKLFF
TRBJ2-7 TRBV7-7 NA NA TGTGCTAGCAGCTTAACACGTCCCCCGACCTACGAGCAGTACTTC CASSLTRPPTYEQYF
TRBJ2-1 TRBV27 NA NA TGTGCCAGCAGTTTAACAAACTCCTACAATGAGCAGTTCTTC CASSLTNSYNEQFF
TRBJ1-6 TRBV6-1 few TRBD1 TGTGCCAGCAGTGACGACAGGGATAATTCACCCCTCCACTTT CASSDDRDNSPLHF